This T cell receptor (beta chain) was profiled in a study of shared clonotypes between healthy human individuals. Germline-derived CDR1 and CDR2 are MNHNY and SVGAGI (reference sequence). V lost 6 bases and J lost 3, with 14 bases in between. The CDR3 extends over 15 amino acids. Naive-designated CD8 cells lacked CD45RO, were positively enriched for CCR7, and omitted terminally differentiated effector memory CD45RA+ cells. TCRdb keeps only in-frame clones here, not all; method: immunoSEQ multiplex PCR. The table records some 2 million clones, less than 95% of them present only once. This receptor was identified in a man aged 18 to 30 in good health. V is TRBV6-6 and J is TRBJ1-4; weak D call: TRBD1 (6 bases). Sequenced: naive CD8+ T cells sorted from blood. CDR3: CASRGWGPANEKLFF. In nucleotides, the CDR3 is TGTGCCAGCAGAGGATGGGGGCCTGCTAATGAAAAACTGTTTTTT.